This T cell receptor (beta chain) was obtained from a study of blood T cell repertoires in COVID-19. Sequencing used immunoSEQ multiplex PCR; TCRdb keeps in-frame clones, though not all of them. This table has around 450,000 clones, 87% appearing once. The CDR3 has 17 amino acids. J was trimmed by 8 bases and V by 2 bases; bases with no gene match: 15. Germline CDR1 and CDR2: LGHNA and YSLEER. This TCR was sampled from a woman aged 18 to 35 with acute COVID-19. The chain combines TRBV4-3 with TRBJ2-3, with 8 bases matching TRBD2. The material sequenced was PBMCs or T cells enriched from blood (not recorded which). The CDR3 sequence: CASSQRTVGREGRTQYF. The CDR3 DNA sequence: TGCGCCAGCAGCCAAAGGACCGTCGGACGGGAGGGCCGTACGCAGTATTTT.